The source of this TCR beta chain is a study of blood T cell repertoires in COVID-19 (dated by TCRdb to about 2020). With respect to the entire study: Samples from collaborators originated in the United States, Italy and Spain and spanned both the acute and convalescent phases of COVID-19. The prospective study material was composed of cDNA or gDNA derived from T cells, B-cell-depleted T cells, or PBMCs. The dataset comprised deeply sampled blood TCRbeta repertoires from subjects exposed to, actively infected with, or recovered from COVID-19. The repertoires were released in a freely available public database intended as a resource for research on the immune response to SARS-CoV-2. Samples were obtained from the ongoing ImmuneRACE study (first 160 participants) and from roughly 1,300 subjects provided by 6 global collaborators. A de-identified subject ID, COVID-19 status, age in years and sex were almost always included in the sample metadata. Where available, HLA class I and class II types were taken from metadata supplied by the sample provider and were not determined by assay-based typing. What the research found in general, with its limitations: The amount of clinical and demographic metadata varied by source and participant and was provided uncurated.

Concerning this clone: No antigen is known for it. Within one base of it there is no much larger clone, and no base qualities were kept.

The CDR3 measures 16 amino acids from cysteine to phenylalanine. CDR3 DNA only is kept here, 48 bases in frame from base 1. The germline V gene provides CDR1 SGHTA and CDR2 FQGNSA. V and J are truncated by 4 bases and 4 bases respectively, leaving an intervening sequence of 19 bases. One collaborating source in Seattle enrolled patients while the patients were actively infected and followed the patients over time throughout the course of disease. Whole blood was collected in K2EDTA tubes by collaborating institutions according to the institutions' own protocols. For TCRbeta analysis, collaborators shipped samples as frozen whole blood, isolated PBMCs, or DNA extracted from either of those sample types. TCRbeta CDR3 regions were amplified from genomic DNA by means of the immunoSEQ Assay, a bias-controlled multiplex PCR. Per the source publication's procedure: Nucleated cell counts per sample were estimated from amplification of reference gene primers within the assay. To quantify the absolute abundance of each unique TCRbeta CDR3 rearrangement, sequence reads were collapsed and filtered. For each sample, productive Simpson clonality was calculated by taking the square root of Simpson's diversity index across productive rearrangements. The clones in this table, taken by TCRdb from immuneACCESS, are in-frame only. Not every clone is retained; where verified, under half of the shortfall comes from an unresolved V gene, and the cause of the rest is unknown. The V and J calls and clone size were taken over from that table, and D and trimming were inferred from the DNA. Present in this sample are more than 300,000 clones, 90% of which were seen just once. The biggest ten clones account for about 1% of the sample.

Sequencing was carried out using peripheral blood. The chain is made from TRBV7-2 and TRBJ1-1; the D segment could be TRBD1, given 6 matching bases. This sequence was found in a woman in her forties with COVID-19, enrolled during active disease. The encoded CDR3 is CASSSGGASAFTEAFF. The sequenced DNA is TGTGCCAGCAGCTCCGGGGGGGCGTCGGCTTTCACTGAAGCTTTCTTT.